This TCR beta chain was captured in a study of blood T cell repertoires in COVID-19. The CDR3 contains 15 residues. Germline values: CDR1 SGHTA, CDR2 FQGNSA. Trimming shortened V by 5 bases and J by 2 bases, and 16 bases separated the two germline ends. The authors' processing: Quantification of nucleated cells was approximated via reference gene primer amplification. Profiling relied on immunoSEQ multiplex PCR, and the TCRdb table lists in-frame clones only, not all of them. V and J calls and clone size are those listed in that table; D and trimming were worked out from the DNA. The top ten hold 13% of the sample, which has about 200,000 clones, roughly 88% seen once.

The clonotype originates from a human donor in a cohort sampled during active COVID-19. The sample consisted of peripheral blood. The chain couples TRBV7-2 to TRBJ2-7; D is possibly TRBD1 (6 bases). Here the CDR3 reads CASSRTDGVTYEQYF. The CDR3 DNA reads as TGTGCCAGCAGCCGGACAGATGGGGTGACCTACGAGCAGTACTTC.